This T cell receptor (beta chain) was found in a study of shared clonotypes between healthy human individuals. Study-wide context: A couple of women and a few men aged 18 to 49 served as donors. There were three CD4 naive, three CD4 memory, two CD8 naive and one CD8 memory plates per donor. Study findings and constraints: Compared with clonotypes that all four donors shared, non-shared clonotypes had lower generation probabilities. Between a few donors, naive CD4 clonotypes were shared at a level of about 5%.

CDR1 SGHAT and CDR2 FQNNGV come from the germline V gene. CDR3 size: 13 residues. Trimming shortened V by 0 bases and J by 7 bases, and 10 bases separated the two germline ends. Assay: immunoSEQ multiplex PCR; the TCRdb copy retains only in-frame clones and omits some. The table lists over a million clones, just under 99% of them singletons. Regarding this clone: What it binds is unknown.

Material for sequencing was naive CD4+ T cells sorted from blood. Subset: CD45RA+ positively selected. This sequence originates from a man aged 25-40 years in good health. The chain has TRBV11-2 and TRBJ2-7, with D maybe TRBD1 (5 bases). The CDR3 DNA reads TGTGCCAGCAGCTTAGAAGTCCAGGGAGAGCAGTACTTC. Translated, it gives CASSLEVQGEQYF.